These 30 T cell receptor beta chains originate from one sample sequenced in a study of OX40 agonist ivuxolimab in advanced cancers. Only in-frame clones appear in the TCRdb table, and some are missing; sequencing was by immunoSEQ multiplex PCR. The sample records some 76,000 clones, approximately 80% being singletons. The specimen was CD4+ or CD8+ T cells sorted from blood, collected in a trial of the OX40 agonist ivuxolimab. These receptors were collected from an adult with an advanced solid tumor such as melanoma, head and neck, liver or kidney cancer.

This chain joins TRBV10-3 and TRBJ1-1; D unresolved. Germline lookup yields CDR1 ENHRY and CDR2 SYGVKD. The V end was cut by 4 bases, the J end by 1 base, with 7 bases between. The CDR3 length is 13 residues. CDR3: CAISVGGNTEAFF. The CDR3 region has the DNA TGTGCCATCAGTGTCGGCGGGAACACTGAAGCTTTCTTT.

This clone was seen just once. This chain uses TRBV27 with TRBJ2-6; D may be TRBD1 or TRBD2 (6 bases each). The germline V gene encodes CDR1 MNHEY and CDR2 SMNVEV (reference sequence). The CDR3 runs to 17 residues. Trimming left V 5 bases short and J 0 bases short, with 14 bases between. CDR3 in amino acids: CASSLLGGISGANVLTF. The CDR3 coding sequence is TGTGCCAGCAGTCTTTTAGGGGGGATCTCTGGGGCCAACGTCCTGACTTTC.

The rearrangement joins TRBV18 to TRBJ1-3; no clear D. From germline, CDR1 is KGHSH and CDR2 LQKENI. The V end was cut by 2 bases, the J end by 0 bases, with 5 bases between. This CDR3 has 14 residues. CDR3 sequence: CASSPESSGNTIYF. The CDR3 DNA follows: TGTGCCAGCTCACCAGAGAGCTCTGGAAACACCATATATTTT.

This chain links TRBV2 with TRBJ1-5; D is undetermined. This CDR3 contains 12 residues. CDR1 SNHLY and CDR2 FYNNEI come from the germline V gene. Trimming removed 6 bases from V and 3 bases from J, with 6 bases in between. For the CDR3, the DNA is TGTGCCAGCAGGTACTACAATCAGCCCCAGCATTTT. As protein: CASRYYNQPQHF.

This chain uses TRBV23-1 with TRBJ1-4; 8 nucleotides match TRBD1. TRBV23-1 is an open reading frame, and its role is uncertain. Unmatched junction bases numbered 15, after V lost 7 bases and J lost 2 bases. This CDR3 contains 18 residues. The CDR3 coding sequence is TGCGCCAGCATCATGACAGGGGAGCGCATCGGGACTAATGAAAAACTGTTTTTT. Protein: CASIMTGERIGTNEKLFF.

The rearrangement joins TRBV7-3 to TRBJ2-2, with 12 bases that match TRBD2. CDR3 size: 15 residues. Trimming took 5 bases from V and 7 from J; bases not matched to a gene: 5. From germline, CDR1 is SGHTA and CDR2 FQGTGA. The CDR3: CASSGSGLAGGELFF. CDR3 DNA: TGTGCCAGCAGCGGATCGGGACTAGCGGGCGGGGAGCTGTTTTTT.

This chain links TRBV5-1 with TRBJ1-1; weak D call: TRBD1 (5 bases). The CDR3 is 16 amino acids. Trimming left V 2 bases short and J 0 bases short, with 14 bases between. CDR1 is SGHRS, CDR2 YFSETQ, per germline. The CDR3 DNA follows: TGCGCCAGCAGCTTTCCCCCCGGGACCGTGAACACTGAAGCTTTCTTT. As protein: CASSFPPGTVNTEAFF.

V and J are TRBV6-5 and TRBJ2-7; 9 nucleotides line up with TRBD2. The V gene end was trimmed by 0 bases and the J gene end by 7 bases; junction bases not matched to a gene: 4. The CDR3 is 14 residues long. Germline CDR1 MNHEY, CDR2 SVGAGI. The CDR3 reads CASSYSRGGWEQYF. The CDR3 DNA is TGTGCCAGCAGTTACTCGCGGGGGGGTTGGGAGCAGTACTTC.

J is TRBJ2-5 and V is TRBV19, with D tentatively TRBD2 (6 bases). The V end was cut by 7 bases, the J end by 3 bases, with 15 bases between. The germline V gene has CDR1 LNHDA and CDR2 SQIVND (reference sequence). This CDR3 has 14 residues. CDR3 DNA: TGTGCCAGTAATACGGGACTTCGTAAAGAGACCCAGTACTTC. It is translated as CASNTGLRKETQYF.

The rearrangement links TRBV18 to TRBJ1-3, with D unresolved. The CDR3 is made up of 15 amino acids. Germline V gene lookup returns CDR1 KGHSH and CDR2 LQKENI. Deletions cut 0 bases from V and 4 bases from J, with 10 bases between. This CDR3 reads CASSPPAAFGNTIYF. The CDR3 DNA reads as TGTGCCAGCTCACCACCAGCGGCTTTCGGAAACACCATATATTTT.

As concerns this clone: A read error may explain this, as a much larger clone is one base away. The chain has TRBV2 and TRBJ2-1, with 11 positions matching TRBD2. The trim removed 1 base at V and 4 bases at J, leaving 0 bases unmatched. The CDR3 is made up of 15 amino acids. CDR1 SNHLY and CDR2 FYNNEI come from the germline V gene. CDR3 sequence: CASSEGTSGYNEQFF. CDR3 in DNA: TGTGCCAGCAGTGAAGGGACTAGCGGGTACAATGAGCAGTTCTTC.

This clone was observed a single time. The chain joins TRBV29-1 to TRBJ2-5; 9 bases line up with TRBD1. The CDR3 length is 14 residues. Trimming cost V 7 bases and J 2 bases; bases outside gene matches: 8. CDR1 and CDR2 (germline): SQVTM, ANQGSEA. The CDR3 DNA reads TGCAGCGCCCGGGACAGGGATTCTCAAGAGACCCAGTACTTC. Encoded protein: CSARDRDSQETQYF.

The rearrangement joins TRBV28 to TRBJ2-2; D is unresolved. The CDR3 spans 14 residues. The ends were cut back, 5 bases at V and 6 bases at J, with 13 bases in the middle. Germline V gene data show CDR1 as MDHEN and CDR2 as SYDVKM. The CDR3 region has the DNA TGTGCCAGCAGTCGACCCACCTTAGCCGGGGAGCTGTTTTTT. Amino acid sequence: CASSRPTLAGELFF.

The chain links TRBV13 to TRBJ2-5, with D unclear. Germline V CDR1 and CDR2: PRHDT, FYEKMQ (reference sequence). The CDR3 spans 14 residues. V lost 0 bases and J 2 bases, leaving 7 bases between the germline ends. The CDR3 sequence is CASSLGTQQETQYF. The CDR3 nucleotides are TGTGCCAGCAGCTTAGGGACCCAACAAGAGACCCAGTACTTC. The variable domain in full, completed from reference TRBV13 and TRBJ2-5, reads AAGVIQSPRHLIKEKRETATLKCYPIPRHDTVYWYQQGPGQDPQFLISFYEKMQSDKGSIPDRFSAQQFSDYHSELNMSSLELGDSALYFCASSLGTQQETQYFGPGTRLLVL.

The CDR3 bases are TGTGCCAGCAGCAACTATGGGAGGGGCTGGACGGATCAGCCCCAGCATTTT. Translated: CASSNYGRGWTDQPQHF. The rearrangement links TRBV27 to TRBJ1-5, with a tentative D call TRBD1 (5 bases). The length of the CDR3 is 17 residues. Germline assignment: CDR1 MNHEY and CDR2 SMNVEV (reference sequence). Trimming removed 6 bases from V and 5 bases from J, with 23 bases in between.

V is TRBV27 and J is TRBJ2-1, with D maybe TRBD2 (5 bases). Trimming pared 11 bases from V and 6 bases from J, leaving 20 bases between. Germline V gene lookup returns CDR1 MNHEY and CDR2 SMNVEV (reference sequence). The CDR3 is 14 residues long. Here the CDR3 reads CASHAGMSLNEQFF. In nucleotides, the CDR3 is TGTGCCTCACATGCCGGGATGAGCCTCAATGAGCAGTTCTTC.

The V and J genes are TRBV5-4 and TRBJ2-1, with 11 bases identical to TRBD2. V lost 5 bases to trimming and J lost 0 bases; unmatched junction nucleotides: 4. Germline-derived CDR1 and CDR2 are SGHNT and YYREEE (reference sequence). CDR3 length: 16 amino acids. The chain's CDR3 is CASRPGTSGSYNEQFF. The DNA for the CDR3 is TGTGCCAGCAGACCCGGGACTAGCGGCTCCTACAATGAGCAGTTCTTC.

This chain joins TRBV2 and TRBJ2-5, with 11 bases identical to TRBD1. Germline lookup yields CDR1 SNHLY and CDR2 FYNNEI. Trimming removed 6 bases from V and 4 bases from J; junction bases left unmatched: 4. CDR3 length: 14 residues. CDR3 nucleotides: TGTGCCAGCAGGGGACAGGGGGTGTCAGAGACCCAGTACTTC. Translation: CASRGQGVSETQYF.

V usage is TRBV5-1 and J usage is TRBJ1-6, with 7 nucleotides matching TRBD1. J lost 5 bases, V lost 9 bases, and 11 bases had no gene match. This CDR3 has 15 amino acids. Per the germline V gene, CDR1 is SGHRS and CDR2 is YFSETQ. CDR3 amino acids: CANEDRVFDNSPLHF. CDR3 sequence (DNA): TGCGCCAACGAAGACAGGGTGTTCGATAATTCACCCCTCCACTTT.

The chain links TRBV7-3 to TRBJ2-7, with 7 positions matching TRBD2. The junction had 12 bases not matched to a gene; V was cut back by 5 bases and J by 8 bases. Germline V gives CDR1 SGHTA, CDR2 FQGTGA. The CDR3 length is 14 residues. In nucleotides, the CDR3 is TGTGCCAGCAGCCCCGCGGGGGAAGGGGCCCAGCAGTACTTC. It is translated as CASSPAGEGAQQYF.

V gene TRBV2 combines with J gene TRBJ2-2; TRBD2 agrees at 11 bases. The CDR3 runs 14 residues. Germline V lookup: CDR1 SNHLY, CDR2 FYNNEI. The ends lost 5 bases at V and 6 bases at J; junction bases unmatched: 2. Written as DNA, the CDR3 is TGTGCCAGCAGTCAACTAGCGGGAGCCGGGGAGCTGTTTTTT. Translation: CASSQLAGAGELFF.

The table lists this clone with a count of one. This chain uses TRBV7-3 with TRBJ1-1; D is possibly TRBD1 (6 bases). With 5 bases removed from V and 3 bases from J, the gap between germline ends came to 16 bases. Germline CDR1 SGHTA, CDR2 FQGTGA. This CDR3 is 15 amino acids long. CDR3 amino acids: CASSRQGRGHTEAFF. The CDR3 DNA sequence: TGTGCCAGCAGCCGGCAAGGGCGGGGGCACACTGAAGCTTTCTTT.

The chain is built from TRBV7-2 and TRBJ1-4, with D perhaps matching TRBD1 (5 bases). The germline V gene encodes CDR1 SGHTA and CDR2 FQGNSA. The CDR3 runs to 15 residues. V lost 5 bases and J lost 7, with 17 bases in between. CDR3 sequence reads: CASSPGGRDGEKLFF. The CDR3 bases are TGTGCCAGCAGCCCGGGGGGGAGGGACGGTGAAAAACTGTTTTTT.

The chain combines TRBV6-6 with TRBJ1-6; D remains ambiguous. Germline assignment: CDR1 MNHNY and CDR2 SVGAGI (reference sequence). V lost 7 bases and J lost 1, with 11 bases in between. The CDR3 is 15 amino acids. CDR3 sequence reads: CASIGSRSYNSPLHF. Written as DNA, the CDR3 is TGTGCCAGCATAGGTTCCAGGTCCTATAATTCACCCCTCCACTTT.

The J gene is TRBJ1-3, the V gene TRBV28; D remains ambiguous. This CDR3 spans 15 amino acids. V was shortened by 5 bases and J by 2 bases, with 13 bases between the two germline ends. Germline-derived CDR1 and CDR2 are MDHEN and SYDVKM. The CDR3 DNA reads TGTGCCAGCAGTCCGTTCCTCGCGACTGGAAACACCATATATTTT. This translates into CASSPFLATGNTIYF.

V usage is TRBV27 and J usage is TRBJ2-7, with TRBD1 identical over 10 bases. With 8 bases clipped from V and 3 bases from J, the junction kept 19 bases outside the gene matches. Germline V gene lookup returns CDR1 MNHEY and CDR2 SMNVEV (reference sequence). The CDR3 consists of 18 residues. Here the CDR3 reads CASRMGQGITRGDYEQYF. The CDR3 DNA sequence: TGTGCCAGCCGCATGGGACAGGGGATAACGAGGGGGGACTACGAGCAGTACTTC.

The chain has TRBV6-1 and TRBJ1-5, with D possibly TRBD1 on 6 matching bases. This CDR3 has 14 residues. V was shortened by 3 bases and J by 6 bases, with 12 bases between the two germline ends. Germline V gives CDR1 MNHNS, CDR2 SASEGT. The CDR3, as DNA: TGTGCCAGCAGTGACAGGGGAGACGGTCAGCCCCAGCATTTT. Translated, it gives CASSDRGDGQPQHF.

This chain uses TRBV5-1 with TRBJ2-7; TRBD2 is a possible D gene (6 bases). CDR3 size: 14 residues. Trimming stripped 4 bases from V and 2 bases from J, with 13 bases between. CDR1 is SGHRS and CDR2 is YFSETQ in the germline V gene. CDR3 loop: CASSPFGGPYEQYF. CDR3 bases: TGCGCCAGCAGCCCCTTCGGAGGGCCCTACGAGCAGTACTTC.

The chain carries TRBV6-6 and TRBJ1-4; 8 nucleotides agree with TRBD1. Germline V gene sequence: CDR1 MNHNY, CDR2 SVGAGI (reference sequence). Losses at the gene ends were 6 bases for V and 4 bases for J; bases not matched to a gene: 10. The CDR3 loop spans 16 amino acids. CDR3 in DNA: TGTGCCAGCAGATCTACCCAGGGGGCCTATAATGAAAAACTGTTTTTT. It is translated as CASRSTQGAYNEKLFF.

V gene TRBV27 combines with J gene TRBJ1-4; 8 bases agree with TRBD1. The length of the CDR3 is 14 residues. The V gene end was trimmed by 2 bases and the J gene end by 8 bases; junction bases not matched to a gene: 4. Per germline, CDR1 MNHEY and CDR2 SMNVEV (reference sequence). The CDR3 DNA follows: TGTGCCAGCAGTTTAAGCAGGGGGCGGGAAAAACTGTTTTTT. Its translation is CASSLSRGREKLFF.